The 8 T cell receptor beta chains below come from one sample, sequenced in a study of shared clonotypes between healthy human individuals. The repertoire was sequenced with immunoSEQ multiplex PCR; TCRdb's copy has only in-frame clones and lacks some. The repertoire has over a million clones, around 76% of them found once; the top ten carry approximately 1.5%. The material sequenced was memory CD4+ T cells sorted from blood. The sample's subset: CD45RA-negative fraction. The origin of the receptors is a man aged 18 to 35 in good health.

This clone was detected a few times. V is TRBV10-3 and J is TRBJ2-7, with D possibly TRBD2 on 6 matching bases. Germline V gene sequence: CDR1 ENHRY, CDR2 SYGVKD. Between the trimmed V and J ends, which lost 2 bases and 1 base, there was a span of 18 bases. This CDR3 is built from 17 residues. CDR3 loop: CAISETGTEGLSYEQYF. The CDR3 bases are TGTGCCATCAGTGAGACCGGGACGGAGGGACTGTCCTACGAGCAGTACTTC.

The rearrangement joins TRBV6-1 to TRBJ1-5; D gene unclear. Germline CDR1 is MNHNS and CDR2 is SASEGT. The V end lost 6 bases, the J end lost 1 base, and 7 bases lay between the germline ends. The CDR3 has 13 residues. CDR3 coding DNA: TGTGCCAGCAGCCCCTTAAGCAATCAGCCCCAGCATTTT. This codes for CASSPLSNQPQHF.

For this clone: Given a much more abundant clone one base away, this may be a read error. This chain connects TRBV6-5 to TRBJ2-3; D remains unclear. Germline-derived CDR1 and CDR2 are MNHEY and SVGAGI. V was pared by 6 bases and J by 2 bases, with 3 bases between. CDR3 length equals 11 residues. CDR3 nucleotide sequence: TGTGCCAGCAGCACCACAGATACGCAGTATTTT. This encodes CASSTTDTQYF.

The V gene is TRBV2, the J gene TRBJ2-5; the match to TRBD1 covers 9 bases. The CDR3 is 15 amino acids. Germline CDR1 and CDR2: SNHLY and FYNNEI. With 6 bases clipped from V and 4 bases from J, the junction kept 9 bases outside the gene matches. The CDR3 region has the DNA TGTGCCAGCAGGGTTCCCGGGACAGGGAGAGAGACCCAGTACTTC. Translated, it gives CASRVPGTGRETQYF. Based on the CDR3 plus reference TRBV2 and TRBJ2-5, the full variable domain is EPEVTQTPSHQVTQMGQEVILRCVPISNHLYFYWYRQILGQKVEFLVSFYNNEISEKSEIFDDQFSVERPDGSNFTLKIRSTKLEDSAMYFCASRVPGTGRETQYFGPGTRLLVL.

The sample holds a few counts of this clone. This chain links TRBV11-2 with TRBJ2-7; D remains ambiguous. Germline V CDR1 and CDR2: SGHAT, FQNNGV. V lost 5 bases and J lost 7, with 18 bases in between. The CDR3 has 14 amino acids. The CDR3 protein is CASSGPVVGLEQYF. DNA of the CDR3: TGTGCCAGCAGCGGGCCGGTGGTCGGATTAGAGCAGTACTTC.

This clone was recorded a few times. The V call is TRBV2, the J call TRBJ2-7, with TRBD1 matching over 10 bases. V dropped 3 bases and J dropped 1; count of bases not matched to a gene: 0. Germline V lookup: CDR1 SNHLY, CDR2 FYNNEI. This CDR3 comprises 14 residues. Here the CDR3 reads CASSEGQGSYEQYF. CDR3 DNA sequence: TGTGCCAGCAGTGAGGGACAGGGGTCCTACGAGCAGTACTTC.

The CDR3 bases are TGTGCCTGGAGTTTGAGGGGGCCCACCCTCTCCTACGAGCAGTACTTC. Its protein is CAWSLRGPTLSYEQYF. The rearrangement joins TRBV30 to TRBJ2-5; 7 nucleotides agree with TRBD1. TRBJ2-7 matches the DNA end more closely, so the J call is doubtful. CDR1 GTSNPN and CDR2 SVGIG come from the germline V gene (reference sequence). This CDR3 spans 16 amino acids.

This chain connects TRBV2 to TRBJ1-2, with 8 bases matching TRBD1. Unmatched junction bases numbered 16, after V lost 5 bases and J lost 5 bases. Germline CDR1 SNHLY, CDR2 FYNNEI. The CDR3 has 17 residues. In DNA form, the CDR3 reads TGTGCCAGCAGTATACCGGGACAGGCGATCTTTGGATATGGCTACACCTTC. Its translation is CASSIPGQAIFGYGYTF.